The 20 T cell receptor beta chains listed next were all sequenced from one sample in a study of blood T cell repertoires in COVID-19. Some clones are missing from TCRdb's copy, which holds only in-frame ones; the method was immunoSEQ multiplex PCR. The sample holds over 250,000 clones, 80% to 95% seen once. The sequenced sample consisted of PBMCs or T cells enriched from blood (not recorded which). These receptors originate from a woman aged 25 to 45 who had recovered from COVID-19.

The chain uses TRBV9 and TRBJ2-1; the match to TRBD2 covers 12 bases. The CDR3 has 15 residues. With 5 bases clipped from V and 5 bases from J, the junction kept 5 bases outside the gene matches. The V gene's germline CDR1 is SGDLS and CDR2 YYNGEE. Written as DNA, the CDR3 is TGTGCCAGCAGTGAACCTAGCGGGAGGGACAATGAGCAGTTCTTC. It specifies CASSEPSGRDNEQFF.

This sequence joins TRBV28 and TRBJ2-7; 13 nucleotides match TRBD2. The V gene end was trimmed by 6 bases and the J gene end by 6 bases; junction bases not matched to a gene: 5. The CDR3 has 14 residues. The germline V gene has CDR1 MDHEN and CDR2 SYDVKM. DNA of the CDR3: TGTGCCAGCAGCGGACTAGCGGGAGTTGGCGAGCAGTACTTC. Its translation: CASSGLAGVGEQYF.

The V and J genes are TRBV18 and TRBJ2-1, with a possible D match to TRBD1 (5 bases). The V gene lost 6 bases and the J gene lost 0 bases, with 15 bases spanning the gap. This CDR3 has 16 amino acids. Per the germline V gene, CDR1 is KGHSH and CDR2 is LQKENI. The CDR3 DNA follows: TGTGCCAGCTCTCCTCTTGGCCAGGGCTCCTACAATGAGCAGTTCTTC. Protein product: CASSPLGQGSYNEQFF.

The count of this clone is one. The chain is built from TRBV18 and TRBJ2-5; maybe TRBD2 (6 bases). The CDR3 sequence is 14 residues long. Germline values: CDR1 KGHSH, CDR2 LQKENI. V gave up 0 bases and J gave up 4 bases, with 9 bases separating them. The chain's CDR3 is CASSPPGGGETQYF. CDR3 nucleotide sequence: TGTGCCAGCTCACCACCCGGGGGTGGAGAGACCCAGTACTTC.

J is TRBJ2-5 and V is TRBV6-2 or TRBV6-3, with 16 bases matching TRBD2. This CDR3 is built from 17 residues. Germline-derived CDR1 and CDR2 are MNHEY and SVGEGT. V trimming: 2 bases; J trimming: 5 bases; junction bases outside the gene matches: 5. CDR3 sequence reads: CASSYALGLAGGETQYF. CDR3 coding DNA: TGTGCCAGCAGTTACGCCTTGGGACTAGCGGGAGGGGAGACCCAGTACTTC.

In its sample, this clone was seen once. The rearrangement uses TRBV11-2 and TRBJ2-2; 13 bases map to TRBD2. Looked up from germline, CDR1 is SGHAT and CDR2 is FQNNGV. With 5 bases clipped from V and 5 bases from J, the junction kept 8 bases outside the gene matches. The CDR3 has 17 residues. CDR3 sequence: CASSLLGLAGETGELFF. The CDR3 nucleotides read TGTGCCAGCAGCCTCCTTGGACTAGCGGGAGAAACCGGGGAGCTGTTTTTT.

Only one count was recorded for this clone. V gene TRBV29-1 combines with J gene TRBJ1-1, with D perhaps TRBD1 (5 bases). The ends were cut back, 5 bases at V and 0 bases at J, with 10 bases in the middle. Per the germline V gene, CDR1 is SQVTM and CDR2 is ANQGSEA. This CDR3 has 13 amino acids. The CDR3 protein is CSVHDRMNTEAFF. CDR3 nucleotide sequence: TGCAGCGTTCATGACAGAATGAACACTGAAGCTTTCTTT.

Regarding this clone: The DNA is left out, because the CDR3 cannot be placed on it with certainty; the CDR3 is given as TCRdb lists it. The chain uses TRBV28 and TRBJ1-5. Including both end residues, the CDR3 is 13 amino acids long. Looked up from germline, CDR1 is MDHEN and CDR2 is SYDVKM. CDR3 sequence reads: CASILGGLGPQHF.

The chain is built from TRBV6-5 and TRBJ2-2; 8 nucleotides line up with TRBD2. This CDR3 region has 15 residues. Germline V gives CDR1 MNHEY, CDR2 SVGAGI. The ends lost 4 bases at V and 4 bases at J; junction bases unmatched: 5. CDR3 region: CASSSTSVITGELFF. For the CDR3, the DNA is TGTGCCAGCAGTTCGACTAGCGTTATCACCGGGGAGCTGTTTTTT.

The chain employs TRBV3-1 (or the pseudogene TRBV3-2) and TRBJ2-1, with 11 positions matching TRBD2. J was trimmed by 0 bases and V by 5 bases; bases with no gene match: 15. The CDR3 loop spans 20 amino acids. Germline V gene lookup returns CDR1 LGHDT and CDR2 YNNKEL (reference sequence). CDR3 loop: CASSLKQGLAVLGSYNEQFF. The CDR3, as DNA: TGTGCCAGCAGCTTGAAACAGGGACTAGCGGTCTTGGGCTCCTACAATGAGCAGTTCTTC.

This clone was detected only once. The rearrangement links TRBV10-2 to TRBJ2-7, with D tentatively TRBD2 (5 bases). The CDR3 runs to 15 residues. The germline V gene encodes CDR1 WSHSY and CDR2 SAAADI. The V end was cut by 4 bases, the J end by 0 bases, with 13 bases between. The CDR3 nucleotides read TGCGCCAGCAGTGGTCAGCGGTCAATCTCCTACGAGCAGTACTTC. Its protein is CASSGQRSISYEQYF.

This clone was seen a handful of times. CDR3 nucleotide sequence: TGTGCCAGCACCCTGGGGGTAGCGGCTTACAATGAGCAGTTCTTC. It translates to CASTLGVAAYNEQFF. The chain employs TRBV3-1 (or the pseudogene TRBV3-2) and TRBJ2-1, with D possibly matching TRBD2 (6 bases). Per the germline V gene, CDR1 is LGHDT and CDR2 is YNNKEL (reference sequence). The CDR3 runs to 15 residues. V lost 7 bases to trimming and J lost 4 bases, with 17 bases between them.

A few counts support this clone. This sequence joins TRBV19 and TRBJ2-7; 10 positions agree with TRBD2. CDR3 size: 13 residues. Germline CDR1 and CDR2: LNHDA and SQIVND (reference sequence). After removal of 5 bases from V and 3 bases from J, the junction contained 1 base not matched to a gene. CDR3 nucleotides: TGTGCCAGTAGTCGGACTAGCGGCTACGAGCAGTACTTC. Protein sequence: CASSRTSGYEQYF.

The chain recombines TRBV11-3 with TRBJ2-3, with 7 bases lining up with TRBD2. CDR1 SGHNT and CDR2 YENEEA come from the germline V gene. V was clipped by 1 base and J by 2 bases; unmatched bases: 6. This CDR3 is 16 amino acids long. This CDR3 is CASSLGQREVTDTQYF. The CDR3, as DNA: TGTGCCAGCAGCTTAGGACAGCGGGAAGTCACAGATACGCAGTATTTT.

This clone was seen once. This chain links TRBV11-2 with TRBJ2-3; 10 nucleotides match TRBD2. V lost 5 bases and J lost 0; bases outside the gene matches: 11. CDR1 is SGHAT and CDR2 is FQNNGV in the germline V gene. The CDR3 is 18 residues long. In DNA form, the CDR3 reads TGTGCCAGCAGCCTCAGACCGCCGACTAGCGGGAGCACAGATACGCAGTATTTT. It yields the protein CASSLRPPTSGSTDTQYF.

The V and J genes are TRBV7-2 and TRBJ2-2; 8 bases align to TRBD2. There are 15 residues in the CDR3. Trimming took 5 bases from V and 5 from J; bases not matched to a gene: 7. From germline, CDR1 is SGHTA and CDR2 FQGNSA. The CDR3 nucleotides read TGTGCCAGCAGCATAAGCGGGAGAGATACCGGGGAGCTGTTTTTT. Amino acids: CASSISGRDTGELFF.

The chain carries TRBV4-3 and TRBJ2-2; 10 bases fit TRBD2. Trimming at V came to 0 bases and at J to 5 bases, leaving 12 bases not matched to a gene. The CDR3 has 19 residues. Germline CDR1 and CDR2: LGHNA and YSLEER. The CDR3 here is CASSQETAGGPFRTGELFF. Here the CDR3 DNA reads TGCGCCAGCAGCCAAGAAACAGCGGGAGGGCCCTTTAGAACCGGGGAGCTGTTTTTT.

The CDR3 sequence: CASSLELGATNTGELFF. As DNA, the CDR3 is TGCGCCAGCAGCTTGGAATTGGGCGCAACGAACACCGGGGAGCTGTTTTTT. The chain couples TRBV5-1 to TRBJ2-2; D unresolved. This CDR3 comprises 17 residues. The ends were cut back, 0 bases at V and 0 bases at J, with 12 bases in the middle. Germline CDR1 reads SGHRS; CDR2 reads YFSETQ. Full variable domain (missing parts from reference TRBV5-1 and TRBJ2-2): KAGVTQTPRYLIKTRGQQVTLSCSPISGHRSVSWYQQTPGQGLQFLFEYFSETQRNKGNFPGRFSGRQFSNSRSEMNVSTLELGDSALYLCASSLELGATNTGELFFGEGSRLTVL.

This chain joins TRBV15 and TRBJ2-7; 13 nucleotides match TRBD2. From germline, CDR1 is LNHNV and CDR2 YYDKDF (reference sequence). The CDR3 length is 15 residues. The J segment lost 4 bases and the V segment lost 3 bases, leaving 3 bases of the junction unmatched. The CDR3 bases are TGTGCCACCAGCAGTGGACTAGCGGGAGCATACGAGCAGTACTTC. Its protein product is CATSSGLAGAYEQYF.

The chain is built from TRBV19 and TRBJ2-6; D is possibly TRBD1 (5 bases). The CDR3 spans 16 residues. The ends were cut back, 1 base at V and 0 bases at J, with 7 bases in the middle. Germline V gene lookup returns CDR1 LNHDA and CDR2 SQIVND (reference sequence). The CDR3 DNA reads as TGTGCCAGTAGTATAGGACAGATCTCTGGGGCCAACGTCCTGACTTTC. Its translation is CASSIGQISGANVLTF.